Listed here is a single TCR beta chain. The target of this receptor is not known. The sample comes from a study of alternative splicing in chronic myeloid leukemia remission (dated by TCRdb to the early 2020s). Background on the whole study: Peripheral blood from chronic-phase CML patients at diagnosis and remission was profiled by RNA sequencing and compared with healthy donors. Median ages of 54 years at diagnosis, 56 at remission and around 38 for healthy controls were recorded. Female/male counts of 11/5 were recorded for diagnosis samples, 8/3 for remission samples and 2/4 for controls. Total RNA was extracted with Trizol from peripheral blood mononuclear cells of diagnosis, remission and control samples.

Overall study results and their limits: Blood cell composition differed strongly depending on the timepoint, moving from an enrichment of myeloid progenitors at diagnosis to an enrichment of mature lymphoid cells at remission. Blood cell composition at remission was reconfigured to resemble lymphoid cell-enriched normal controls.

Libraries came from bulk RNA-seq. The TruSeq Stranded RNA sample prep kit was used to generate libraries of poly-A-enriched mRNA from an input of about 0.98 ug total RNA. Paired-end sequencing was performed on a HiSeq 2500, with each sample sequenced in triplicate. A read length of 125 nucleotides per mate was used for RNA-seq. The authors' pipeline ran thus. Reads were trimmed and aligned to hg38 with STAR v2.7, with quality control by FASTQC, RSeQC and multiqc. Salmon 0.14.1 was used to quantify gene expression levels as transcripts per million (TPM). The results of principal component analysis suggested that neither trial, library batch, sequencing batch, treatment regimen nor sex drove the transcriptomic profiles. After TCRdb reprocessed the reads, each CDR3 protein sequence was kept as one row, without DNA. The V and J calls shown here were made by TCRdb, not taken from the authors' results. The sample table records approximately 370 distinct CDR3 sequences; roughly 95% of these occur just once. The top ten constitute less than 9.5% of the sample.

For CDR1 and CDR2, the germline V gene lists SGHTA and FQGTGA. The CDR3 sequence holds 13 residues, the cysteine and phenylalanine included. The coding DNA is unavailable. Peripheral blood from six healthy donors served as normal controls. Sequenced sample: PBMCs. The clonotype originates from a person aged 25 to 55 in good health. This sequence uses TRBV7-3 and TRBJ2-2; checking the TCRdb D call of TRBD2 is not possible without DNA. The CDR3 has the sequence CASSFRQGGELFF.